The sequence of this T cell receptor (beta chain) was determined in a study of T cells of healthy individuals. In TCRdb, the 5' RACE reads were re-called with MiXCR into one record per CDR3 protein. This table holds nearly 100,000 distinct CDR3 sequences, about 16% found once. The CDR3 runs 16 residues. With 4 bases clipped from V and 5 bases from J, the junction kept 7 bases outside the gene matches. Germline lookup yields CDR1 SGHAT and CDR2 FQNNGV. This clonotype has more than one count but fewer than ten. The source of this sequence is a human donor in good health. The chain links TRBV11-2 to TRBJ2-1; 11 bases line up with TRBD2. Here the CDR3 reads CASSYRTSGRNNEQFF. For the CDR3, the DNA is TGTGCCAGCAGCTATAGGACTAGCGGGCGTAACAATGAGCAGTTCTTC.